Given below is one T cell receptor delta chain in context. TCRdb re-called the reads through CATT. The sample has about 11,000 delta-chain clones; approximately 9.5% are singletons. The entry originates in a study of gamma-delta chains in newborns, infants, children. CDR1 is GEAIGNYY and CDR2 is EKD in the germline V gene. The CDR3 is 16 amino acids. The junction had 4 bases not matched to a gene; V was cut back by 3 bases and J by 4 bases. The sequenced sample consisted of blood. This clonotype was obtained from a child who was a newborn, infant or young child, either healthy, febrile or measles-vaccinated (not recorded which). The J gene is TRDJ3, the V gene TRDV2; 8 nucleotides line up with TRDD3. The CDR3 DNA follows: TGTGCCTGTGACTACTGGGGGTCGTGGGACACCCGACAGATGTTTTTC. Encoded protein: CACDYWGSWDTRQMFF.